This T cell receptor beta chain was sequenced during a study of blood T cell repertoires in COVID-19. Background on the study: T cells, B-cell-depleted T cells, or PBMCs provided the cDNA or gDNA that served as material.

V was shortened by 0 bases and J by 4 bases, with 10 bases between the two germline ends. The CDR3 totals 15 residues. Germline CDR1 reads MGHRA; CDR2 reads YSYEKL. How the authors handled the data: Reference gene primer amplification gave nucleated cell count estimates. Here immunoSEQ multiplex PCR was the method, and the copy in TCRdb shows in-frame clones only, minus some. The V and J calls and the clone size are those of that table, but D and trimming were determined from the DNA. The sample includes around 220,000 clones, 65% to 90% seen only once; the top ten take roughly 4.2%. This clone was seen a few times.

This receptor was taken from a man aged 45 to 65 with acute or convalescent COVID-19. Sequencing was performed on peripheral blood. The chain recombines TRBV4-1 with TRBJ1-3, with D possibly TRBD1 on 5 matching bases. CDR3 residues: CASSQDPRAGNTIYF. The CDR3 DNA is TGCGCCAGCAGCCAAGACCCCAGGGCAGGAAACACCATATATTTT.